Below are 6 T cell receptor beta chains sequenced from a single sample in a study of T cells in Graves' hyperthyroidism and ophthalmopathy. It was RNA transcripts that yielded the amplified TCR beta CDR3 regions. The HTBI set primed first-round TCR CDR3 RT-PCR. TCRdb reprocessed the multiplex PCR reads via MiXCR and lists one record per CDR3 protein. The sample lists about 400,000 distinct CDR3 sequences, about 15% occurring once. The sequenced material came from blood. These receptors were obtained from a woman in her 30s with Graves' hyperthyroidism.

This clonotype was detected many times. DNA of the CDR3: TGTGCCAGCAGTTTACGCTCCCAAGGATACACAGATACGCAGTATTTT. Translation gives CASSLRSQGYTDTQYF. The genes are TRBV27 and TRBJ2-3; D gene uncertain. Germline V lookup: CDR1 MNHEY, CDR2 SMNVEV (reference sequence). The V and J ends lost 2 bases and 2 bases respectively, with 14 bases between them. This CDR3 comprises 16 residues.

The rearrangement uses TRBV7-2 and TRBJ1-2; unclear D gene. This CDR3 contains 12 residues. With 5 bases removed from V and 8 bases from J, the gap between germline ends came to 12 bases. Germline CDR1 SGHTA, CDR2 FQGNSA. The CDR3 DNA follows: TGTGCCAGCAGCCCCGGGATGAGCGGCTACACCTTC. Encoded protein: CASSPGMSGYTF.

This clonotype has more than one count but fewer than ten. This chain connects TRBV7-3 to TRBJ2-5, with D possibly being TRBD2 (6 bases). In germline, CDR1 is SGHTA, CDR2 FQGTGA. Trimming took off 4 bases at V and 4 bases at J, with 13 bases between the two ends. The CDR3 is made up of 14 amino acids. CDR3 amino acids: CASSSEGRGETQYF. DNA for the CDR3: TGTGCCAGCAGCTCGGAGGGCCGGGGAGAGACCCAGTACTTC. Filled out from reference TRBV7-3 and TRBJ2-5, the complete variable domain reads GAGVSQTPSNKVTEKGKYVELRCDPISGHTALYWYRQSLGQGPEFLIYFQGTGAADDSGLPNDRFFAVRPEGSVSTLKIQRTERGDSAVYLCASSSEGRGETQYFGPGTRLLVL.

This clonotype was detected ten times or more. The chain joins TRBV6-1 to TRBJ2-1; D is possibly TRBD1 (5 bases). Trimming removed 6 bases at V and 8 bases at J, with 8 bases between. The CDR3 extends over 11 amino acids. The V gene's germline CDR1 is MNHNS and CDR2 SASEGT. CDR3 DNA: TGTGCCAGCAGGCTCAGGGATGAGCAGTTCTTC. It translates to CASRLRDEQFF.

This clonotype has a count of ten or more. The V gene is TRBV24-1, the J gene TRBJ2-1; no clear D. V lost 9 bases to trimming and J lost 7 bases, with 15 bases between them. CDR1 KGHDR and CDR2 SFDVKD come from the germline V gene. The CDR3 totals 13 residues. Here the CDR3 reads CATARADENEQFF. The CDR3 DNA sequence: TGTGCCACCGCACGGGCGGATGAGAATGAGCAGTTCTTC.

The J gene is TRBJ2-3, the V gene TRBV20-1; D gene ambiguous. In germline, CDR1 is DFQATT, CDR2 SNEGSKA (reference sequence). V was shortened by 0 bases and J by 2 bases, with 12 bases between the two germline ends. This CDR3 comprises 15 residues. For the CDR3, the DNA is TGCAGTGCTAGAGATTTAGGGCAGCACACAGATACGCAGTATTTT. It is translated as CSARDLGQHTDTQYF.